The T cell receptor beta chain under discussion was sequenced for a study of cytomegalovirus exposure and HLA in healthy donors. The CDR3 runs to 14 residues. Germline V gives CDR1 SEHNR, CDR2 FQNEAQ (reference sequence). Trimming pared 5 bases from V and 3 bases from J, leaving 13 bases between. In the PCR, 60 Vbeta and 13 Jbeta primers were used. Assay used: immunoSEQ multiplex PCR; TCRdb lists only in-frame clones, some missing. The profile shows roughly 150,000 clones, about three quarters of them singletons. The V call is TRBV7-9, the J call TRBJ1-2; no clear D. The sample was PBMCs. The clonotype originates from a man aged 25 to 45 in good health and CMV-seropositive. This CDR3 is CASSPRQGYYGYTF. The CDR3 bases are TGTGCCAGCAGCCCGCGACAAGGCTACTATGGCTACACCTTC.